One sample yielded the 28 T cell receptor beta chains listed below, sequenced in a study of molecular identifiers for immune sequencing clone quantification. MiXCR was run by TCRdb on the PCR reads, yielding one entry per CDR3 protein. The sample lists about 500,000 distinct CDR3 sequences, around 23% occurring once. Sequencing input: naive CD8+ T cells from blood, with Jurkat cell RNA spiked in. Described subset: FACS-sorted CD8+CD4-CCR7+CD45RA+ naive T cells. These receptors were taken from a human donor in good health. Some libraries in this study had Jurkat cell RNA spiked in.

This clonotype appeared many times. This rearrangement joins TRBV4-1 to TRBJ2-1; the D gene could be TRBD1 or TRBD2 (5 bases each). Per the germline V gene, CDR1 is MGHRA and CDR2 is YSYEKL. V dropped 3 bases and J dropped 10 bases, with 22 bases sitting between them. CDR3 size: 16 residues. CDR3 DNA sequence: TGCGCCAGCAGCCAGGAAGCACTAGTGGGGGTTGAAGAGCAGTTCTTC. Protein: CASSQEALVGVEEQFF.

This clonotype occurred a few times. The genes are TRBV9 and TRBJ2-5, with 8 bases fitting TRBD2. V shed 4 bases and J 1 base; nucleotides not matched to a gene: 3. This CDR3 is built from 14 residues. From germline, CDR1 is SGDLS and CDR2 YYNGEE. Here the CDR3 reads CASSRGTSQETQYF. CDR3 bases: TGTGCCAGCAGCCGGGGGACTAGCCAAGAGACCCAGTACTTC. The complete variable domain, with remaining parts taken from reference TRBV9 and TRBJ2-5, reads DSGVTQTPKHLITATGQRVTLRCSPRSGDLSVYWYQQSLDQGLQFLIQYYNGEERAKGNILERFSAQQFPDLHSELNLSSLELGDSALYFCASSRGTSQETQYFGPGTRLLVL.

This clonotype was picked up many times. The rearrangement joins TRBV5-4 to TRBJ1-6; unclear D gene. Deletions cut 0 bases from V and 0 bases from J, with 7 bases between. The CDR3 is 16 amino acids. Looked up from germline, CDR1 is SGHNT and CDR2 is YYREEE (reference sequence). CDR3 region: CASSLAGSSYNSPLHF. DNA of the CDR3: TGTGCCAGCAGCTTGGCGGGGAGCTCCTATAATTCACCCCTCCACTTT.

This sequence joins TRBV7-9 and TRBJ2-3; D is ambiguous. CDR1 and CDR2 (germline): SEHNR, FQNEAQ (reference sequence). This CDR3 has 16 amino acids. Trimming stripped 1 base from V and 2 bases from J, with 13 bases between. The CDR3 DNA reads as TGTGCCAGCAGCTTAGGTCTCGGTACTAACACAGATACGCAGTATTTT. Amino acid sequence: CASSLGLGTNTDTQYF.

The table lists this clonotype with many counts. This chain links TRBV27 with TRBJ1-6; 9 bases map to TRBD1. Looked up from germline, CDR1 is MNHEY and CDR2 is SMNVEV (reference sequence). The CDR3 is 15 amino acids. Losses at the gene ends were 2 bases for V and 5 bases for J; bases not matched to a gene: 1. The CDR3 bases are TGTGCCAGCAGTTTACGGACAGGGGATAATTCACCCCTCCACTTT. Its translation is CASSLRTGDNSPLHF.

At least ten counts were recorded for this clonotype. V and J are TRBV12-3 or TRBV12-4 and TRBJ1-2, with no clear D. Trimming left V 5 bases short and J 10 bases short, with 23 bases between. The CDR3 is 15 residues long. The CDR3 DNA follows: TGTGCCAGCAGTCTGAGGGTCGGGCCCGAGGATCCCTACACCTTC. Its protein product is CASSLRVGPEDPYTF.

There are a few counts of this clonotype. This may stem from a read error, because a much larger clone lies one nucleotide away. The V call is TRBV4-2, the J call TRBJ1-4; D is ambiguous. The V gene's germline CDR1 is LGHNA and CDR2 YNFKEQ. The V gene lost 4 bases and the J gene lost 8 bases, with 17 bases spanning the gap. CDR3 length: 15 amino acids. Here the CDR3 reads CASSREFEGREKLFF. In nucleotides, the CDR3 is TGTGCCAGCAGCCGAGAGTTCGAGGGAAGGGAAAAACTGTTTTTT.

With respect to this clonotype: A junction boundary mismatches the germline segment, possibly from a read error. V gene TRBV7-2 combines with J gene TRBJ2-7, with 10 bases matching TRBD1. The CDR3 runs to 15 residues. Germline V gene sequence: CDR1 SGHTA, CDR2 FQGNSA. The CDR3 bases are TGTGCCAGCAGCTGGACGGGACAGGGGATCTACAAGCAGTACTTC. Its protein is CASSWTGQGIYKQYF.

In regard to this clonotype: This sequence may be a read error, since a much larger clone differs from it by one base. V usage is TRBV28 and J usage is TRBJ1-1; D is undetermined. Germline CDR1 reads MDHEN; CDR2 reads SYDVKM. The CDR3 is 16 residues long. V was clipped by 5 bases and J by 3 bases, with 19 bases between them. The CDR3 DNA is TGTGCCAGCAGTGCGGCCGAGGTCTTGATGGACACTGAAGCTTTCTTT. As protein: CASSAAEVLMDTEAFF.

With regard to this clonotype: At one end, the junction sequence differs from germline, possibly due to a read error. V gene TRBV20-1 combines with J gene TRBJ2-7; 8 nucleotides match TRBD2. The CDR3 runs to 14 residues. In germline, CDR1 is DFQATT, CDR2 SNEGSKA (reference sequence). The CDR3 DNA reads as TGCAGTGCTAGCCCACCAGCGGGAGCACACGAGCAGTGCTTC. Protein product: CSASPPAGAHEQCF.

Regarding this clonotype: Mismatch with germline at one junction end may stem from a read error. The chain joins TRBV6-2 or TRBV6-3 to TRBJ2-1, with D maybe TRBD1 (5 bases). Looked up from germline, CDR1 is MNHEY and CDR2 is SVGEGT. The CDR3 is made up of 11 amino acids. CDR3 sequence: CASSPGHERFF. Written as DNA, the CDR3 is TGTGCCAGCAGCCCAGGGCATGAGCGGTTCTTC.

This sequence joins TRBV7-2 and TRBJ2-1; 12 bases agree with TRBD2. V was pared by 5 bases and J by 4 bases, with 6 bases of the junction left unmatched. Germline V gives CDR1 SGHTA, CDR2 FQGNSA. This CDR3 spans 16 amino acids. The CDR3 nucleotides read TGTGCCAGCAGCCCGACTAGCGGGGGACCTTACAATGAGCAGTTCTTC. Encoded protein: CASSPTSGGPYNEQFF. Variable domain in full (rest from reference TRBV7-2 and TRBJ2-1): GAGVSQSPSNKVTEKGKDVELRCDPISGHTALYWYRQSLGQGLEFLIYFQGNSAPDKSGLPSDRFSAERTGGSVSTLTIQRTQQEDSAVYLCASSPTSGGPYNEQFFGPGTRLTVL.

This clonotype was detected only a few times. The chain is built from TRBV5-6 and TRBJ2-7; TRBD1 agrees at 8 bases. With 4 bases clipped from V and 4 bases from J, the junction kept 4 bases outside the gene matches. The CDR3 length is 13 residues. Looked up from germline, CDR1 is SGHDT and CDR2 is YYEEEE. DNA for the CDR3: TGTGCCAGCAGCACCTGGACAGGGTACGAGCAGTACTTC. It yields the protein CASSTWTGYEQYF.

The sample holds a few counts of this clonotype. The J gene is TRBJ1-2, the V gene TRBV7-9; 7 bases fit TRBD1. After removal of 5 bases from V and 6 bases from J, the junction contained 3 bases not matched to a gene. The germline CDR1 and CDR2 sequences are SEHNR and FQNEAQ (reference sequence). This CDR3 contains 12 residues. The CDR3 sequence: CASSPTGDGYTF. CDR3 bases: TGTGCCAGCAGCCCCACAGGGGATGGCTACACCTTC.

Many counts were recorded for this clonotype. The rearrangement links TRBV6-6 to TRBJ1-1; no definite D call. The germline V gene has CDR1 MNHNY and CDR2 SVGAGI (reference sequence). The germline V and J ends were trimmed by 5 bases and 2 bases, with 15 bases remaining between them. This CDR3 comprises 15 residues. The CDR3 region is CASSSHPGLNTEAFF. The CDR3, as DNA: TGTGCCAGCAGTAGTCACCCGGGCCTTAACACTGAAGCTTTCTTT.

This clonotype was detected only a few times. This chain uses TRBV3-1 with TRBJ2-3, with 9 positions matching TRBD2. After removal of 4 bases from V and 3 bases from J, the junction contained 8 bases not matched to a gene. The CDR3 contains 16 residues. CDR1 is LGHDT, CDR2 YNNKEL, per germline (reference sequence). The CDR3 region has the DNA TGTGCCAGCAGCCGTAGGGCTAGCGGGATTACAGATACGCAGTATTTT. It is translated as CASSRRASGITDTQYF.

This clonotype was seen repeatedly, ten times or more. The chain carries TRBV12-3 or TRBV12-4 and TRBJ2-3; 12 nucleotides line up with TRBD1. V lost 5 bases, J lost 5 bases, and 14 bases stayed unmatched. This CDR3 is 18 amino acids long. This CDR3 reads CASSPTPGQGALGDTQYF. DNA of the CDR3: TGTGCCAGCAGTCCAACTCCGGGACAGGGGGCCCTTGGAGATACGCAGTATTTT.

This clonotype was found many times. CDR3 sequence: CASSSAGAYEQYF. CDR3 nucleotides: TGTGCCAGCAGCTCGGCCGGGGCCTACGAGCAGTACTTC. The chain has TRBV13 and TRBJ2-7, with D tentatively TRBD2 (5 bases). Germline V gene sequence: CDR1 PRHDT, CDR2 FYEKMQ (reference sequence). V was trimmed by 4 bases and J by 2 bases, leaving 9 bases between them. The CDR3 consists of 13 residues. Drawing the rest from reference TRBV13 and TRBJ2-7, the complete variable domain is AAGVIQSPRHLIKEKRETATLKCYPIPRHDTVYWYQQGPGQDPQFLISFYEKMQSDKGSIPDRFSAQQFSDYHSELNMSSLELGDSALYFCASSSAGAYEQYFGPGTRLTVT.

This clonotype was seen only a few times. The chain combines TRBV7-9 with TRBJ2-5; a weak D match, TRBD1 (5 bases). The CDR3 extends over 13 amino acids. V gave up 4 bases and J gave up 4 bases, with 10 bases separating them. Germline CDR1 SEHNR, CDR2 FQNEAQ (reference sequence). CDR3 DNA: TGTGCCAGCAGCTCCGCCGACAGAGAGACCCAGTACTTC. This gives the protein CASSSADRETQYF. Using reference TRBV7-9 and TRBJ2-5 for the parts outside the CDR3, the full variable domain is DTGVSQNPRHKITKRGQNVTFRCDPISEHNRLYWYRQTLGQGPEFLTYFQNEAQLEKSRLLSDRFSAERPKGSFSTLEIQRTEQGDSAMYLCASSSADRETQYFGPGTRLLVL.

This chain connects TRBV5-4 to TRBJ2-2; the D call may be TRBD1 or TRBD2 (5 bases each). The germline CDR1 and CDR2 sequences are SGHNT and YYREEE (reference sequence). Trimming took 5 bases from V and 0 from J, leaving 11 bases between them. The CDR3 covers 15 residues. The CDR3 protein is CASRAGTSNTGELFF. The CDR3 nucleotides are TGTGCCAGCAGGGCCGGGACGTCGAACACCGGGGAGCTGTTTTTT.

V gene TRBV4-3 combines with J gene TRBJ1-1; D not resolved. Per the germline V gene, CDR1 is LGHNA and CDR2 is YSLEER. Trimming shortened V by 0 bases and J by 1 base, and 3 bases separated the two germline ends. This CDR3 comprises 13 residues. As DNA, the CDR3 is TGCGCCAGCAGCCAAGAGGAGAACACTGAAGCTTTCTTT. This encodes CASSQEENTEAFF.

This clonotype came up many times. The rearrangement joins TRBV6-5 to TRBJ1-5; D ambiguous. V shed 7 bases and J shed 9 bases, with 16 bases lying between them. This CDR3 is built from 13 residues. Germline V gives CDR1 MNHEY, CDR2 SVGAGI. The CDR3 protein is CASTHSLVGPQHF. Written as DNA, the CDR3 is TGTGCCAGCACCCACAGTCTAGTGGGGCCCCAGCATTTT.

Comments on this clonotype: The junction and the germline gene differ at one end; a read error may be behind it. The V and J genes are TRBV4-3 and TRBJ1-6; D is unresolved. CDR1 is LGHNA, CDR2 YSLEER, per germline. The CDR3 contains 18 residues. CDR3 nucleotides: TGCGCCAGCCGCCAAGATATTCCGATGAGCTCCTATAATTCACCCCTCCACTTT. Its translation is CASRQDIPMSSYNSPLHF.

This clonotype was counted many times. The genes are TRBV14 and TRBJ2-3, with TRBD2 identical over 8 bases. V was clipped by 0 bases and J by 4 bases; unmatched bases: 6. Germline loops: CDR1 SGHDN, CDR2 FVKESK. This CDR3 spans 16 amino acids. CDR3 region: CASSQDFGTRADTQYF. CDR3 DNA: TGTGCCAGCAGCCAAGATTTCGGGACTAGGGCAGATACGCAGTATTTT.

This clonotype showed up just a few times. The J gene is TRBJ2-7, the V gene TRBV6-5, with 7 bases lining up with TRBD1. Germline values: CDR1 MNHEY, CDR2 SVGAGI. The CDR3 runs 16 residues. V was pared by 0 bases and J by 4 bases, with 9 bases of the junction left unmatched. The CDR3 loop is CASSYSTAGGSYEQYF. Here the CDR3 DNA reads TGTGCCAGCAGTTACTCGACTGCAGGGGGTTCTTACGAGCAGTACTTC.

This clonotype was observed a few times. V and J are TRBV11-2 and TRBJ2-1; no clear D gene. From germline, CDR1 is SGHAT and CDR2 FQNNGV. V shed 0 bases and J shed 7 bases, with 10 bases lying between them. CDR3 length: 14 amino acids. CDR3 amino acids: CASSLEGSLNEQFF. The CDR3 bases are TGTGCCAGCAGCTTAGAAGGGTCGCTGAATGAGCAGTTCTTC.

There are a few counts of this clonotype. J is TRBJ2-5 and V is TRBV5-1, with D possibly being TRBD1 or TRBD2 (5 bases each). This CDR3 contains 14 residues. From germline, CDR1 is SGHRS and CDR2 YFSETQ. Between the trimmed V and J ends, which lost 3 bases and 5 bases, there was a span of 14 bases. CDR3 coding DNA: TGCGCCAGCAGCTCCGGGGCGAGGATGGAGACCCAGTACTTC. It yields the protein CASSSGARMETQYF. Full variable domain (rest looked up from reference TRBV5-1 and TRBJ2-5): KAGVTQTPRYLIKTRGQQVTLSCSPISGHRSVSWYQQTPGQGLQFLFEYFSETQRNKGNFPGRFSGRQFSNSRSEMNVSTLELGDSALYLCASSSGARMETQYFGPGTRLLVL.

There are a few counts of this clonotype. The V call is TRBV30, the J call TRBJ2-3; D might be TRBD1 (5 bases). Germline CDR1 GTSNPN, CDR2 SVGIG (reference sequence). V was trimmed by 3 bases and J by 4 bases, leaving 23 bases between them. This CDR3 has 17 amino acids. The CDR3 is CAWSVTADSPPPDTQYF. Here the CDR3 DNA reads TGTGCCTGGAGCGTAACCGCAGACAGCCCCCCGCCAGATACGCAGTATTTT.